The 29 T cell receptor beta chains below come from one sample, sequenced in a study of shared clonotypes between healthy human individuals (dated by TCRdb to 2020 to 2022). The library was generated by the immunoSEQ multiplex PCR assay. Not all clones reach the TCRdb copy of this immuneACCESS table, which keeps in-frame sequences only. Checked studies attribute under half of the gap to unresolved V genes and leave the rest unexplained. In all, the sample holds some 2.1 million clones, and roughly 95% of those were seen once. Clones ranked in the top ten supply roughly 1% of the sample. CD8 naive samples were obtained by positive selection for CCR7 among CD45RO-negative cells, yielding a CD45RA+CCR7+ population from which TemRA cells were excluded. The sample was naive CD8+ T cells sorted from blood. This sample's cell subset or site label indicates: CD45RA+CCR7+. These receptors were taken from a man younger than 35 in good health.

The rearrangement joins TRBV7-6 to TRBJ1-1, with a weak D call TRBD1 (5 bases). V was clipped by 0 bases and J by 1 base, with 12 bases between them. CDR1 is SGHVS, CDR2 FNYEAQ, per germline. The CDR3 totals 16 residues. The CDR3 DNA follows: TGTGCCAGCAGCTTAGCGGGGGGACCGAGGAACACTGAAGCTTTCTTT. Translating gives CASSLAGGPRNTEAFF.

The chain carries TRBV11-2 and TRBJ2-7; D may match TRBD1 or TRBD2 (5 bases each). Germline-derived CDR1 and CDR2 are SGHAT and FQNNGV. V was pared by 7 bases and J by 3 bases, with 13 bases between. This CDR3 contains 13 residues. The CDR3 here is CASTWDEDYEQYF. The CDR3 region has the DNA TGTGCCAGCACCTGGGACGAGGACTACGAGCAGTACTTC.

The CDR3 coding sequence is TGCAGCGTTGAAGATCTCAGCCTCCAACTCTATGGCTACACCTTC. This encodes CSVEDLSLQLYGYTF. The chain employs TRBV29-1 and TRBJ1-2, with D hard to call. V was shortened by 0 bases and J by 4 bases, with 15 bases between the two germline ends. CDR3 length equals 15 residues. Germline-derived CDR1 and CDR2 are SQVTM and ANQGSEA.

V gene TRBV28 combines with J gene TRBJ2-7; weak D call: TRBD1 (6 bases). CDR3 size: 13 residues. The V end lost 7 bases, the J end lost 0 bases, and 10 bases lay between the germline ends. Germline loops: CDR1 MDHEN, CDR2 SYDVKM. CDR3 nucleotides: TGTGCCAGCAAAAGGGGGAGCTCCTACGAGCAGTACTTC. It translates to CASKRGSSYEQYF.

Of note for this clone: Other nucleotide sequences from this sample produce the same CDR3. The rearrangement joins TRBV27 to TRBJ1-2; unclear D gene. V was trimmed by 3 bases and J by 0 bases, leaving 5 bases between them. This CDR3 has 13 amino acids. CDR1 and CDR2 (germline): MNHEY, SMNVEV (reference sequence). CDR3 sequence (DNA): TGTGCCAGCAGTTTTCGCTCTAACTATGGCTACACCTTC. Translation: CASSFRSNYGYTF.

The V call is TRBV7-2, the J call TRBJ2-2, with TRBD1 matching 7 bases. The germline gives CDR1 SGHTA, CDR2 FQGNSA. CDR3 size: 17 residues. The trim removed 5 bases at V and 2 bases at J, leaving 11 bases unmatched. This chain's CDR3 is CASSPRPGQLNTGELFF. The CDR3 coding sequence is TGTGCCAGCAGCCCCCGGCCGGGACAGCTTAACACCGGGGAGCTGTTTTTT.

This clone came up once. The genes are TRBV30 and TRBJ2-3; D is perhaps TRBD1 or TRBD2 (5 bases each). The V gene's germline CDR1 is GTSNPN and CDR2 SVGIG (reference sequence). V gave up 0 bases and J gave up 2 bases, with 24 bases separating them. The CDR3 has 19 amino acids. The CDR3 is CAWSVSRLTVMGTTDTQYF. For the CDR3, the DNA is TGTGCCTGGAGTGTATCCCGTCTGACCGTGATGGGGACCACAGATACGCAGTATTTT.

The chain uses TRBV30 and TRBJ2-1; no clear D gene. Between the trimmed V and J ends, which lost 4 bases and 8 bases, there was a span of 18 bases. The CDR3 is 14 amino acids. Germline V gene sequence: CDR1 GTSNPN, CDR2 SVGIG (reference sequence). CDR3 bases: TGTGCCTGGACGGAAGGATATCAGGACGATGAGCAGTTCTTC. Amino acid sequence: CAWTEGYQDDEQFF.

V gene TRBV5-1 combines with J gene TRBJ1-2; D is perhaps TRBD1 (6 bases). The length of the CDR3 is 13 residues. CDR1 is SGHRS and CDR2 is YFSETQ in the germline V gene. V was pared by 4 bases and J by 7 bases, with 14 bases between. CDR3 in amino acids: CASSLQGQGGYTF. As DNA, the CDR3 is TGCGCCAGCAGCCTACAGGGACAAGGTGGCTACACCTTC. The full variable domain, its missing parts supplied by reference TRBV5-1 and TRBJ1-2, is KAGVTQTPRYLIKTRGQQVTLSCSPISGHRSVSWYQQTPGQGLQFLFEYFSETQRNKGNFPGRFSGRQFSNSRSEMNVSTLELGDSALYLCASSLQGQGGYTFGSGTRLTVV.

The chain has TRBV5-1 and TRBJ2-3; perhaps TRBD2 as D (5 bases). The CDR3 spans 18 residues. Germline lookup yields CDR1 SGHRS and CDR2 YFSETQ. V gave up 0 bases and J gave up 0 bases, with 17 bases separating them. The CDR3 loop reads CASSLDRPGWASTDTQYF. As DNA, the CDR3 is TGCGCCAGCAGCTTGGACCGTCCGGGGTGGGCTAGCACAGATACGCAGTATTTT.

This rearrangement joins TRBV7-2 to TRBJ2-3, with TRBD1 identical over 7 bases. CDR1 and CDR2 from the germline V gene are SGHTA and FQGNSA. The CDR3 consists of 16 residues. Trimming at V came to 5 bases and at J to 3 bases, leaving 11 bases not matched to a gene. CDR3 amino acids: CASSTPRDRGTDTQYF. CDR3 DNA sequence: TGTGCCAGCAGCACCCCTAGGGACAGAGGGACAGATACGCAGTATTTT.

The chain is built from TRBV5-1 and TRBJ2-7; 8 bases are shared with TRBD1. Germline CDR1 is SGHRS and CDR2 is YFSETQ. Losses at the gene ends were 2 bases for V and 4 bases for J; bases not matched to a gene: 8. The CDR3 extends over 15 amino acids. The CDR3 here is CASSFRAGGAYEQYF. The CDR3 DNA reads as TGCGCCAGCAGCTTTCGGGCAGGGGGCGCGTACGAGCAGTACTTC.

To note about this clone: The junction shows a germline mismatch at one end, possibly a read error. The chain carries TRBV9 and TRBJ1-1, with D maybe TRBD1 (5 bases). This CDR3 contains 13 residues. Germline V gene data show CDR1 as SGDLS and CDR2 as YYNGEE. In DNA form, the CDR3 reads TGTGCCAGCAGCGTTTTCGGGGGTCCCCCGATTAAGTTT. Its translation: CASSVFGGPPIKF.

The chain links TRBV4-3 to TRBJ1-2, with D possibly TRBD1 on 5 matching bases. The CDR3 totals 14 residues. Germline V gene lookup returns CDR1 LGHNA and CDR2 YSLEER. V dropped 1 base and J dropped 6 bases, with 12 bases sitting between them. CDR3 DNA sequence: TGCGCCAGCAGCCAAGGTCCAGGGAGAGATGGCTACACCTTC. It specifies CASSQGPGRDGYTF.

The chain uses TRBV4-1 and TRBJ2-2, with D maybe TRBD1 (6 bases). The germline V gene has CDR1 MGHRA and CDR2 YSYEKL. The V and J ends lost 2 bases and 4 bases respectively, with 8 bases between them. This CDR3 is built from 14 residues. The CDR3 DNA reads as TGCGCCAGCAGCCAAAGGGGGACCACCGGGGAGCTGTTTTTT. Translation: CASSQRGTTGELFF.

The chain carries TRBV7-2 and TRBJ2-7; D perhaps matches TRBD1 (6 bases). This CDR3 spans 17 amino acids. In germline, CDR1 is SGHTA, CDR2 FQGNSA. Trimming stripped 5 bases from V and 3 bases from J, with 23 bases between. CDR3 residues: CASSHRQVRRELYEQYF. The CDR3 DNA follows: TGTGCCAGCAGCCACCGACAGGTAAGAAGAGAACTCTACGAGCAGTACTTC.

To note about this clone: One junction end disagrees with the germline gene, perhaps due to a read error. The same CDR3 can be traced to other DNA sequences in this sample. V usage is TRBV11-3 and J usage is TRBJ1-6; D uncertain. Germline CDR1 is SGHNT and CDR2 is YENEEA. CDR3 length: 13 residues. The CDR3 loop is CASSTGLNSPLHF. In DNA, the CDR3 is TGTGCCAGCAGCACTGGGCTCAATTCGCCCCTCCACTTT.

The CDR3 loop is CASSQDRGGINSPLHF. In nucleotides, the CDR3 is TGCGCCAGCAGCCAAGATAGGGGGGGGATCAATTCACCCCTCCACTTT. The rearrangement uses TRBV4-1 and TRBJ1-6, with D possibly TRBD1 on 6 matching bases. V dropped 0 bases and J dropped 7 bases, with 13 bases sitting between them. The CDR3 covers 16 residues. Germline V gene lookup returns CDR1 MGHRA and CDR2 YSYEKL.

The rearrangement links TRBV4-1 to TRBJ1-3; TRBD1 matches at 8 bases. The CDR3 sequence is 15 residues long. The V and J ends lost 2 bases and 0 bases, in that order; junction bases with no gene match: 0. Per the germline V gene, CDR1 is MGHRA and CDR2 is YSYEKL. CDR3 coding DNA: TGCGCCAGCAGCCAAACAGGGGGCTCTGGAAACACCATATATTTT. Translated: CASSQTGGSGNTIYF.

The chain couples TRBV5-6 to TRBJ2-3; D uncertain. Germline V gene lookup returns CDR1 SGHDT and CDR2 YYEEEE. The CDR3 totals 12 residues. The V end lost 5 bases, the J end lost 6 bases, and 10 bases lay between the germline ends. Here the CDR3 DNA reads TGTGCCAGCAGTGGCAGTGGGGATACGCAGTATTTT. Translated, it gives CASSGSGDTQYF.

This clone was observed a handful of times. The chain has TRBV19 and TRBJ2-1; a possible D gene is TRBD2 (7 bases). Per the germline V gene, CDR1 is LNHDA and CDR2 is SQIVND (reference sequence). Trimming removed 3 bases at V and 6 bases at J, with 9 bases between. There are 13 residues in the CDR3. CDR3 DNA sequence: TGTGCCAGTAGTATGGGAGGGGGCAATGAGCAGTTCTTC. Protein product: CASSMGGGNEQFF.

The CDR3 DNA sequence: TGCGCCAGCAGCTTGGCGATGGGTGTGGGGGATACGCAGTATTTT. It encodes CASSLAMGVGDTQYF. This chain connects TRBV5-1 to TRBJ2-3, with no clear D. Germline V gene sequence: CDR1 SGHRS, CDR2 YFSETQ. Trimming took off 0 bases at V and 6 bases at J, with 14 bases between the two ends. This CDR3 comprises 15 residues.

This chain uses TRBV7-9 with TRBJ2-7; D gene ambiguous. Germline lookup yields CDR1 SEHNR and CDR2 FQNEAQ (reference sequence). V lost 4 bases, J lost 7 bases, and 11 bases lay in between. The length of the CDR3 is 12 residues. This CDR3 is CASSSAAREQYF. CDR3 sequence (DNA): TGTGCCAGCAGCTCCGCCGCGCGTGAGCAGTACTTC.

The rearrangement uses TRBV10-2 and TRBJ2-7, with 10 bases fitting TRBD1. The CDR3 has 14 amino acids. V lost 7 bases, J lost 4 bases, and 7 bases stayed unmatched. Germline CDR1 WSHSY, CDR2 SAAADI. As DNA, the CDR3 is TGCGCCAGCATCCGGGACAGGGGATCTTACGAGCAGTACTTC. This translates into CASIRDRGSYEQYF.

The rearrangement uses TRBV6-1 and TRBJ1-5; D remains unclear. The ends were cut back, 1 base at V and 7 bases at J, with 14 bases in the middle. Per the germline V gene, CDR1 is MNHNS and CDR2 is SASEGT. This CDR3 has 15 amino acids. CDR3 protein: CASSEGTGSHQPQHF. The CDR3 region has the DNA TGTGCCAGCAGTGAAGGTACTGGGTCCCACCAGCCCCAGCATTTT.

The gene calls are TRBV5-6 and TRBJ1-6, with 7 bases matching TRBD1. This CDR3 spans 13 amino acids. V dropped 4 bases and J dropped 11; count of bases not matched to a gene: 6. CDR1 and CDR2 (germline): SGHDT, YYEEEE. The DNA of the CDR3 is TGTGCCAGCAGCGCCGACAGGGCACCACCCCTCCACTTT. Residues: CASSADRAPPLHF.

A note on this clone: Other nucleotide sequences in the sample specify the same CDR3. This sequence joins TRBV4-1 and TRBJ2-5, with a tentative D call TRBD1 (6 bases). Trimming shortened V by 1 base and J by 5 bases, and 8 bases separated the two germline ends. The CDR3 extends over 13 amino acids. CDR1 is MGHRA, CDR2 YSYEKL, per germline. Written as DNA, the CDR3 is TGCGCCAGCAGCCAAGGTCAGGGGGAGACCCAGTACTTC. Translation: CASSQGQGETQYF.

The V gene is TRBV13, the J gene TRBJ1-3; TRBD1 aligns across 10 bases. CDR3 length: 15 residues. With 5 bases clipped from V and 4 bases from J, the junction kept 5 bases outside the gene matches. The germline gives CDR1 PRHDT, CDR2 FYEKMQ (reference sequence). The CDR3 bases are TGTGCCAGCAGCCGGCAGACAGGGGGCGGAAACACCATATATTTT. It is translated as CASSRQTGGGNTIYF.

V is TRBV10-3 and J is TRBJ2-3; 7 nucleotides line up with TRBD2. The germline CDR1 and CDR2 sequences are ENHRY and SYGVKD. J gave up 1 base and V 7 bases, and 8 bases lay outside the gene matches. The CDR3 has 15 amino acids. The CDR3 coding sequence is TGTGCCATCACCCCGGGGGGTATGGGCACAGATACGCAGTATTTT. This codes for CAITPGGMGTDTQYF.